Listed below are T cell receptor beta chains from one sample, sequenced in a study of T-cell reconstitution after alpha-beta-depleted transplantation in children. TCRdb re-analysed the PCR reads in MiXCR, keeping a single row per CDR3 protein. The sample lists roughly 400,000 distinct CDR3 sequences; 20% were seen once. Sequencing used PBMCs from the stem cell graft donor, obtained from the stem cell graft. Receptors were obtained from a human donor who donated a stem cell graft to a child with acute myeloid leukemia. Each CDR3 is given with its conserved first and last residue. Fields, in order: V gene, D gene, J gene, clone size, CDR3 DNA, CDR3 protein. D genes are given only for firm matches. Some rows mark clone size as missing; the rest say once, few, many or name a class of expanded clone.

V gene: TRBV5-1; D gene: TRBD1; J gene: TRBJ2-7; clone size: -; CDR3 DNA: TGTGCCAGCAGCTCCCGGGACAGAGGCTACGAGCAGTACTTC; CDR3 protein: CASSSRDRGYEQYF
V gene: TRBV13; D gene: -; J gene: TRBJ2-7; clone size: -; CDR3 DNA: TGTGCCAGCAGCCAGACGGGGGCGGCCTACGAGCAGTACTTC; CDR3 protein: CASSQTGAAYEQYF
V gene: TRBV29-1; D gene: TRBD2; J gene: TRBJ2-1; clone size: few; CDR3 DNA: TGCAGCGTTGAGGGCCCCCTAGCGGGAGCGTTCAATGAGCAGTTCTTC; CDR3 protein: CSVEGPLAGAFNEQFF
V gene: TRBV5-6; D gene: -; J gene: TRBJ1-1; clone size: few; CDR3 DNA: TGTGCCAGCAGCTTGGCGGCCAGGGCGAACACTGAAGCTTTCTTT; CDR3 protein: CASSLAARANTEAFF
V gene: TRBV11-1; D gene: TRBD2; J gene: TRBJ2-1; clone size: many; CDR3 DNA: TGTGCCAGCAGCGCCCCTAGCGGGAGGTCCCTCAATGAGCAGTTCTTC; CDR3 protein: CASSAPSGRSLNEQFF
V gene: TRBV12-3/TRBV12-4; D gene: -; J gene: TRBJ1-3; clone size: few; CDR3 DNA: TGTGCCAGCAGTTTCTCTAGCTCTGGAAACACCATATATTTT; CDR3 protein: CASSFSSSGNTIYF
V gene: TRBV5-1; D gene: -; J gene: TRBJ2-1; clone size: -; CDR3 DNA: TGCGTCAGCAGCTTAATGCTACCCAATGAGCAGTTCTTC; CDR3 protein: CVSSLMLPNEQFF
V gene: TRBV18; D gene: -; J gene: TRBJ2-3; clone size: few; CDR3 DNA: TGTGCCAGCTCACCACCTTCCTCAGATACGCAGTATTTT; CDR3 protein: CASSPPSSDTQYF
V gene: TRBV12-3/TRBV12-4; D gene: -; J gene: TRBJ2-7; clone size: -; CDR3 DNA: TGTGCCAGCAGTTTAGTAAGAGCAGGCTCCTACGAGCAGTACTTC; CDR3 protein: CASSLVRAGSYEQYF
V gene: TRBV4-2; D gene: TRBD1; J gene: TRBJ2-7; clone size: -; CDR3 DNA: TGTGCCAGCAGCCCAGAAGACGATCGACAGGGTTACTACGAGCAGTACTTC; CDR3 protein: CASSPEDDRQGYYEQYF
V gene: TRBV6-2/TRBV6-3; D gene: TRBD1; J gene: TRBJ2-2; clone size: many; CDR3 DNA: TGTGCCAGCAGTTTCGGCCAGGGGGTCCCCGGGGAGCTGTTTTTT; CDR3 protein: CASSFGQGVPGELFF
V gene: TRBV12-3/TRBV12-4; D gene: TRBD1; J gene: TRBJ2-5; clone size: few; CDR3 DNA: TGTGCCAGCAGATTGACAGGGGGAGAGACCCAGTACTTC; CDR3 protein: CASRLTGGETQYF
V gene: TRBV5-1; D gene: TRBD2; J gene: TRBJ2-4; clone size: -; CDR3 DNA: TGCGCCAGCAGCGCGGGACTAGGGAGGACTCTGGACATTCAGTACTTC; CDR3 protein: CASSAGLGRTLDIQYF
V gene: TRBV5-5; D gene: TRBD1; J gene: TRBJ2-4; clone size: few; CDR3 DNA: TGTGCCAGCAGCGTAGACAGGGGATTTGACATTCAGTACTTC; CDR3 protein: CASSVDRGFDIQYF
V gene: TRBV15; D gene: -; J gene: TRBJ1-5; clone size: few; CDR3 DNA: TGTGCCACCAGCGTGATCGGAAGCAATCAGCCCCAGCATTTT; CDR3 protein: CATSVIGSNQPQHF
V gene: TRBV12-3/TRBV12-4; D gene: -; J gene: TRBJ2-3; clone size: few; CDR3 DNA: TGTGCCAGCAGTTCAGGGCGGGTGGGACCAGATACGCAGTATTTT; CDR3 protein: CASSSGRVGPDTQYF
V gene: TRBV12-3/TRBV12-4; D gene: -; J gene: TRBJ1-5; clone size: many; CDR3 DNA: TGTGCCAGCAGTTATGGGAAGGCGAATCAGCCCCAGCATTTT; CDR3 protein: CASSYGKANQPQHF
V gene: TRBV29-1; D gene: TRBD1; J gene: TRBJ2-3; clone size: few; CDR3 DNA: TGCAGCGTCGCCCCTACAGGGGGAACGCAGTATTTT; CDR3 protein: CSVAPTGGTQYF
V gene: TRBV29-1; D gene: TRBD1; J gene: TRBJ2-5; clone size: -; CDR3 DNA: TGCAGCGTGGAGGGACAGGGAGAGACCCAGTACTTC; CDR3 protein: CSVEGQGETQYF
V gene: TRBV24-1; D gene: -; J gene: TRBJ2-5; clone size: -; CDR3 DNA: TGTGCCACCAGTGAACGACGGGGAACCCAAGAGACCCAGTACTTC; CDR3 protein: CATSERRGTQETQYF
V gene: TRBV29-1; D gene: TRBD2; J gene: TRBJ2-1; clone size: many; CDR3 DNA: TGCAGCGTTGAAGGAATCACTATCGCGGGGGCCTACAATGAGCAGTTCTTC; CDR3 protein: CSVEGITIAGAYNEQFF
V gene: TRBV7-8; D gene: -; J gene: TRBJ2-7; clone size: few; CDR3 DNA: TGTGCCAGCAGCTTAGCGAGGATTAGCTCCTACGAGCAGTACTTC; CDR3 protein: CASSLARISSYEQYF
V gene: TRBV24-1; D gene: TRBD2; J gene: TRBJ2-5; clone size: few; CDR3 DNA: TGTGCCACCAGTGGAGCAGATAGCGGGAGAGTGGAGACCCAGTACTTC; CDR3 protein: CATSGADSGRVETQYF
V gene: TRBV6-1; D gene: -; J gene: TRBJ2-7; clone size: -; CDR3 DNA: TGTGCCACCACGGGGCCGGCCACGGACGAGCAGTACTTC; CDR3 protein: CATTGPATDEQYF
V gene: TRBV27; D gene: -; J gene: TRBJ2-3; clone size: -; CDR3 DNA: TGTGCCAGCAGTTTATCGCTTAGCAGGGGCACAGATACGCAGTATTTT; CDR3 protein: CASSLSLSRGTDTQYF
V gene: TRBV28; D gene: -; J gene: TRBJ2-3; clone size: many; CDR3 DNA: TGTGCCAGCAGCAGAGATACGCAGTATTTT; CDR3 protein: CASSRDTQYF
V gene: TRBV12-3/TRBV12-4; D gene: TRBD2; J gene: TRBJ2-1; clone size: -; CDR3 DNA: TGTGCCAGCAGCCGCAGCGGGAGTGGAAATGAGCAGTTCTTC; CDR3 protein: CASSRSGSGNEQFF
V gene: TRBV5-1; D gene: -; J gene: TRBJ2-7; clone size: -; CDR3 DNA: TGCGCCAGCAGCTCCGGACACACTAGCTCCTACGAGCAGTACTTC; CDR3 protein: CASSSGHTSSYEQYF
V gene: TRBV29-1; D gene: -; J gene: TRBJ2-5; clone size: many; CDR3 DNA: TGCAGCGTCCACGGGGTCAGCGGACAAGAGACCCAGTACTTC; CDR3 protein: CSVHGVSGQETQYF
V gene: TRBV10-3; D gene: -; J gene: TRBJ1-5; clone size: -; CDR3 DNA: TGTGCCATCAGTGACCAGGCGAGAAAGATGAATCAGCCCCAGCATTTT; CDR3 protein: CAISDQARKMNQPQHF
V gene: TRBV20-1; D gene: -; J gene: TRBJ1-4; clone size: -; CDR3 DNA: TGCAGTGCTAGGTCGGCAGGAAGGGGTGAAAAACTGTTTTTT; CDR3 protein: CSARSAGRGEKLFF
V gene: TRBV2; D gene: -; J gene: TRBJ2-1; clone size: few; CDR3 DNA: TGTGCCAGCACTGGGAGAGGGTGGCGGGATTCCTACAATGAGCAGTTCTTC; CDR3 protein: CASTGRGWRDSYNEQFF
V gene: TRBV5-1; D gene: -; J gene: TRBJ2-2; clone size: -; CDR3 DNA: TGCGCCAGCACCGGGGGCCTTTCTGCCGGGGAGCTGTTTTTT; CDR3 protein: CASTGGLSAGELFF
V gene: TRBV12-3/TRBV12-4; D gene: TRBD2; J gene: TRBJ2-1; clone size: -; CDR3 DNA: TGTGCCAGCAGAGCTAGCGGGAGGGAGTACAATGAGCAGTTCTTC; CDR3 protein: CASRASGREYNEQFF
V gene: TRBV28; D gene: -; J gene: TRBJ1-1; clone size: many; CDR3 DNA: TGTGCCAGCAGTCCGACGGTTAACACTGAAGCTTTCTTT; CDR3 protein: CASSPTVNTEAFF
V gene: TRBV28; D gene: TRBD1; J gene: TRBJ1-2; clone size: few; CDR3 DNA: TGTGCCAGCAGTCCGCAGGGGAGTCAGGGGGCGACACAGTACACCTTC; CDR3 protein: CASSPQGSQGATQYTF
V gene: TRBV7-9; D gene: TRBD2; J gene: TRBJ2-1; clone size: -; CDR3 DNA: TGTGCCAGCAGCACTAGCGCGAGCTCCTACAATGAGCAGTTCTTC; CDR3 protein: CASSTSASSYNEQFF
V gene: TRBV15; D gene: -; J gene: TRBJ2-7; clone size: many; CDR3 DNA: TGTGCCACCAGCAGAGGGGACACTGCCTCCGAGCAGTACTTC; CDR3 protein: CATSRGDTASEQYF
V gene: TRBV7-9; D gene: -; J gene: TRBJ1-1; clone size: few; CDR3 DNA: TGTGCCAGCAGCTTAGCTGGTCAGGGCCCACAAGCTTTCTTT; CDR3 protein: CASSLAGQGPQAFF
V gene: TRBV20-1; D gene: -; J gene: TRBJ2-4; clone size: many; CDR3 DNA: TGCAGTGCTACGAGGTTGGACAAAAACATTCAGTACTTC; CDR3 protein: CSATRLDKNIQYF
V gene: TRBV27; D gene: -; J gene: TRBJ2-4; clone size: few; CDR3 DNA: TGTGCCAGCAGTTTATCCGGGGACATTCAGTACTTC; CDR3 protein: CASSLSGDIQYF
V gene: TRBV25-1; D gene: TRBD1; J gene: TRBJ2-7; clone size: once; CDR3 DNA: TGTGCCAGCAGTGAAGGGACAGGGGGCGACGAGCAGTACTTC; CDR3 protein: CASSEGTGGDEQYF